The present entry profiles one T cell receptor (beta chain) with its context. The antigen remains unidentified. Stated treatment: 10-day PBMC culture with coronavirus spike peptide pools or control peptides (ViraFEST assay). With the Oncomine TCR Beta short-read assay, DNA from cultured CD4+ T cells was sequenced. Extraction of genomic DNA was performed on cultured CD4+ T cells. Via MiXCR, TCRdb re-called the PCR reads, giving one row per CDR3 protein. The data show approximately 15,000 distinct CDR3 sequences, about 35% seen once. This specimen comes from a study of vaccination and CD4 T cells after COVID-19. About the research overall: The BNT162b2 or mRNA-1273 vaccine was given to participants in two doses. Overlapping spike peptides from SARS-CoV-2, HCoV-NL63, HCoV-OC43 and HCoV-229E served to stimulate the cells.

This sequence originates from a human donor with COVID-19. Material: cultured CD4+ T cells from blood.

CDR3 residues: CASSLTGTVWTGELFF. CDR3 nucleotide sequence: TGTGCCAGCAGTCTCACTGGGACAGTTTGGACCGGGGAGCTGTTTTTT. The V and J genes are TRBV6-1 and TRBJ2-2; 7 nucleotides line up with TRBD1. Germline V gene lookup returns CDR1 MNHNS and CDR2 SASEGT. This CDR3 is built from 16 residues. V lost 5 bases, J lost 5 bases, and 11 bases stayed unmatched.